This TCR beta chain was observed in a study of blood T cell repertoires in COVID-19. This clone appeared a single time. Profiling relied on immunoSEQ multiplex PCR, and the TCRdb table lists in-frame clones only, not all of them. In the table there are fewer than 250,000 clones, 86% of which are singletons. CDR3 length: 15 amino acids. Germline CDR1 reads MNHEY; CDR2 reads SVGEGT. The ends were cut back, 0 bases at V and 8 bases at J, with 16 bases in the middle. The sequencing input was peripheral blood. The sequence was obtained from a man in his fifties or sixties with COVID-19, enrolled during active disease. The J gene is TRBJ1-2, the V gene TRBV6-2 or TRBV6-3; D is ambiguous. CDR3 residues: CASSYSPANPKGYTF. For the CDR3, the DNA is TGTGCCAGCAGTTACTCGCCAGCGAACCCAAAGGGCTACACCTTC.